What follows are 4 T cell receptor beta chains derived from one specimen sequenced in a study of blood T cell repertoires in COVID-19. Some clones are missing from TCRdb's copy, which holds only in-frame ones; the method was immunoSEQ multiplex PCR. The repertoire consists of 250,000 to 350,000 clones, with approximately 91% occurring once and the leading ten covering 0.9% to 1%. Sequenced input: peripheral blood. Receptors were obtained from a woman in her 40s who had recovered from COVID-19.

J is TRBJ1-1 and V is TRBV3-1 (or the pseudogene TRBV3-2), with D tentatively TRBD1 (5 bases). V gave up 1 base and J gave up 3 bases, with 9 bases separating them. This CDR3 spans 14 amino acids. The germline V gene has CDR1 LGHDT and CDR2 YNNKEL (reference sequence). This CDR3 reads CASSQASRDTEAFF. The CDR3 nucleotides read TGTGCCAGCAGCCAAGCCAGCAGGGACACTGAAGCTTTCTTT.

This CDR3 is CASSHSGTGSHEQYF. In DNA, the CDR3 is TGTGCCAGCAGCCATTCCGGGACAGGGTCCCACGAGCAGTACTTC. The V and J genes are TRBV28 and TRBJ2-7, with 9 bases identical to TRBD1. Germline V gives CDR1 MDHEN, CDR2 SYDVKM. The CDR3 contains 15 residues. J gave up 5 bases and V 6 bases, and 11 bases lay outside the gene matches.

The chain carries TRBV27 and TRBJ1-6; 11 positions agree with TRBD1. The germline V gene encodes CDR1 MNHEY and CDR2 SMNVEV (reference sequence). V shed 5 bases and J 9 bases; nucleotides not matched to a gene: 6. The CDR3 is 15 amino acids. The DNA for the CDR3 is TGTGCCAGCAGTGCGGACAGGGGGCGGATTTCACCCCTCCACTTT. This gives the protein CASSADRGRISPLHF.

Here the CDR3 reads CAWRPGWIAGTLTGELFF. CDR3 nucleotide sequence: TGTGCCTGGAGACCTGGGTGGATAGCGGGGACCCTCACCGGGGAGCTGTTTTTT. The gene calls are TRBV30 and TRBJ2-2; 8 bases are shared with TRBD2. V dropped 3 bases and J dropped 4; count of bases not matched to a gene: 16. The CDR3 has 18 residues. CDR1 is GTSNPN, CDR2 SVGIG, per germline (reference sequence).